A single TCR beta chain is shown here with its context. Its cognate antigen has yet to be identified. One base away there is no much larger clone; base qualities are not given. The data are from a study of cytomegalovirus exposure and HLA in healthy donors (dated by TCRdb to the late 2010s). Notes on the research overall: An earlier analysis of approximately 550 of the donors reported roughly 270 Gb of sequence data and 100 million to 140 million unique TCR beta sequences from 150 million to 200 million T cells. The genetic ancestry cluster associated with self-reported Caucasian donors included 81% of the 398 genotyped donors. The aim of the study was to test whether cataloging public T cell receptors could identify signatures of past pathogen exposure. A later analysis re-examined previously published TCR beta repertoires from more than 550 donors and added high-resolution HLA genotyping to investigate patterns of TCR occurrence. Along with the approximately 650-subject first cohort, a separate validation cohort of over a hundred different subjects was used. The T cell repertoires of about 700 subjects were profiled by immunosequencing and related to cytomegalovirus serostatus. Approximately 310 gigabases of sequencing data and 70 million to 95 million unique TCR sequences made up an early release that covered roughly 670 HLA-typed donors. A few DR-DQ haplotypes were handled as single units for association and clustering because linkage in the cohort was strong. HLA typing included class I and class II loci at four-digit resolution. The later analysis used no new phenotypic data to find candidate immune exposures, relying instead on TCR beta sequences and their occurrence across donors. To predict cytomegalovirus infection status, the study brought together high-throughput TCR immunosequencing, statistical association of individual TCRs with disease status, and machine learning. Every discovery cohort repertoire had been produced on one sequencing platform. Across about 380 genotyped donors of the cohort, an average of approximately 220,000 unique TCR beta nucleotide sequences per donor were sequenced, and 15% to 20% of those sequences were non-productive. The number of typed donors differed by locus: 629-630 for A, B, C, DRB1 and DQB1; 500 to 550 for DQA1; 606 for DPA1; and roughly 470 for DPB1. An earlier analysis of approximately 640 of the donors applied high-throughput TCR beta sequencing to assess whether each TCR beta V gene segment acted as functional or pseudogenic. A later genetic analysis used genome-wide SNP genotypes for about 65% of the 666 donors, treating that subset as a discovery cohort. Donor age, sex, ethnicity and CMV serostatus were compiled alongside the repertoire data. Overall study results and their limits: It was suggested by the authors that the approach could potentially be generalized to other disease states and immunological phenotypes. According to a later genetic analysis, donors in an Asian-associated ancestry cluster had fewer N-insertions in productive TCRs than the roughly 660-donor mean. A later analysis reported that several top co-occurrence clusters appeared linked to parvovirus B19, influenza, CMV and Epstein-Barr virus. A cluster of highly shared sequence variants was judged likely to be a technical artifact of the sequencing pipeline. A later analysis found that HLA-associated TCR beta chains were more clonally expanded and had lower generation probabilities than equally common non-associated chains. The only immune exposure information available for the cohort was CMV serostatus. Assigning TCR associations to individual alleles was difficult when HLA alleles, especially DR and DQ, strongly co-occurred. Because the 87-base-pair reads could not distinguish some IMGT-functional V segments, including TRBV6-2 and TRBV6-3, those segments were excluded. The classifier was reported to diagnose cytomegalovirus status with high specificity and sensitivity in both the original cohort and the validation cohort. The study listed approximately 150 TCR beta chains as associated with cytomegalovirus. Specific HLA alleles were associated with 18,000 or so TCR beta sequences at a false discovery rate of 0.05 in a later analysis. In a later analysis, the rate of TCR association differed among HLA loci, with DRB1 alleles having the most associated TCRs and HLA-C alleles having the fewest. Most CMV-associated TCR beta chains appeared to be HLA-restricted in a later analysis, and the HLA associations seemed to be driven largely by CMV exposure. Broadly in line with IMGT annotations, most TCR beta V segments showed up in productive rearrangements about 90% or about 30% of the time in an earlier analysis of several hundred of the donors. The presence/absence analyses assumed that sequencing depth was roughly uniform across donors, and that assumption may not be true. A further reported finding was that TCR beta sequences accurately predicted the HLA-A and HLA-B alleles for most subjects in the first cohort. Because some donors lacked HLA typing at each locus, the association tests relied only on the typed subset. Linkage disequilibrium might explain the correlated functional status among segregating V segments, but an unknown experimental factor could not be ruled out. Most TCR sequences were observed very rarely across donors, whereas some public TCRs were present in many individuals. Some 16 rarely observed V segments, including chromosome 9 orphons, were excluded from the earlier analysis of approximately 500 of the donors because counts were too low. A later genetic analysis associated a missense DCLRE1C variant with V-gene and J-gene trimming of TCR beta chains, and an independent cohort replicated the association. A few of the identified cytomegalovirus-associated TCR beta chains were confirmed in vitro to be specific for cytomegalovirus antigens. This cohort had only TCR beta chains sequenced, and the lack of alpha or paired-chain data limited which features could be detected.

V sheds 1 base and J sheds 5 bases, leaving 11 bases between their ends. Measured from the cysteine to the phenylalanine, the CDR3 is 14 residues long. This entry keeps only the CDR3 DNA: 42 bases, framed from base 1. Sequences MDHEN (CDR1) and SYDVKM (CDR2) are obtained from the germline V gene. The library was prepared using the immunoSEQ multiplex PCR assay. A mixture of 60 forward primers for TCR Vbeta segments and 13 reverse primers for TCR Jbeta segments was used in the multiplex PCR. A multiplex PCR assay on genomic DNA amplified the CDR3 region of rearranged TCR beta genes. The Illumina HiSeq System was used to sequence the amplified TCR beta libraries as 87-base-pair reads. In the paper's pipeline: In a later analysis, tens of millions of unique TCR beta chains were counted across the 500 to 850 repertoires, and around 11 million of these chains were shared by at least two donors. A nearest-neighbor algorithm error-corrected the raw reads and collapsed the reads into unique sequences, merging closely related sequences to remove PCR and sequencing errors. V, D and J gene segments were assigned by aligning CDR3 sequences to IMGT reference sequences. For a sequence to be retained, at least a six-nucleotide match to both a V gene segment and a J gene segment was required. Rearrangements were called productive when the CDR3 lacked stop codons and stayed in frame with V and J; all others were non-productive. Following IMGT convention, CDR3 was defined as the stretch from the second conserved V-encoded cysteine to the conserved J-encoded phenylalanine. The earlier analysis of roughly 590 of the donors excluded any sequence lacking an unambiguous match to a single V gene segment. An earlier analysis of about 590 of the donors classified V segments as functional when productive rearrangements were above 56.7% and as segregating when the standard deviation between donors was above 5%. A statistical classification framework was built for diagnosing cytomegalovirus status from the catalog of TCR beta chain sequences. A later analysis assigned V and J genes by comparing TCR nucleotide sequences with IMGT/GENE-DB human TR gene sequences. The TCRdist pipeline was used in a later analysis to assign CDR3 sequences and most-parsimonious VDJ recombination scenarios. In a later analysis, each TCR beta chain was defined by its CDR3 amino acid sequence together with its V-gene family, and reads without a unique V-gene family were excluded. A later analysis removed nearly 600 highly shared, low-generation-probability nucleotide sequences to deal with suspected cross-contamination and a sequencing artifact. In a later analysis, a clonal expansion index was calculated for each public chain from normalized within-repertoire ranks of inferred template counts. A later analysis computed generation probabilities with a VDJ recombination model fitted to out-of-frame rearrangements, and checked the results against IGoR. In a later analysis, hypergeometric tests were used to score TCR-TCR, TCR-HLA and TCR-CMV co-occurrence, with a repertoire-size bias correction applied to TCR pairs. A later analysis estimated false discovery rates by permuting HLA or CMV assignments 20 times. In a later analysis, co-occurring TCRs were grouped using DBSCAN, and TCRdist sequence similarity was added for clustering within HLA-allele-positive subsets. Co-occurrence clustering excluded repertoires with fewer than 30,000 or more than 120,000 public chains, plus five with anomalous nucleotide sharing. Sourced from immuneACCESS, this table was stored by TCRdb with only in-frame sequences that have V and J called. A share of the clones is absent; for the studies checked, an unresolved V gene accounts for under half, and the remainder has no known explanation. V, J and clone size were drawn from that table, and D and trimming were deduced from the DNA. The sample table shows roughly 160,000 clones, and around 85% are seen once. The ten largest clonotypes hold 1% of the sample.

The cohort comprised 670 or so healthy bone marrow donors. Cohort members were all nominally healthy when sampled, although unrecorded immune exposures were likely present. The donor tested CMV seronegative, placing the donor among the 350 to 400 seronegative members of the cohort. Each donor provided a peripheral blood sample, and peripheral blood mononuclear cells were used for TCR beta sequencing. The Qiagen DNeasy Blood Extraction Kit was used to extract genomic DNA from the blood cell samples. The origin of this receptor is a boy between 2 and 10 years old in good health and CMV-seronegative. The sequencing input was PBMCs. The sequence joins TRBV28 to TRBJ1-1, with the D gene too uncertain to name. This receptor has the CDR3 CASSLLNGPTEAFF. The sequenced DNA is TGTGCCAGCAGTTTATTGAATGGCCCGACTGAAGCTTTCTTT.